The 14 T cell receptor beta chains below were found in one sample sequenced in a study of blood T cell repertoires in COVID-19. TCRdb's table, derived via immunoSEQ multiplex PCR, lists solely in-frame clones and lacks some. Of about 110,000 clones in the sample, 80% to 95% were seen once. The sequencing input was peripheral blood. The receptors shown here come from a woman aged 25 to 39 with acute or convalescent COVID-19.

The chain employs TRBV6-5 and TRBJ2-3; 8 nucleotides line up with TRBD2. The CDR3 runs to 15 residues. Germline CDR1 is MNHEY and CDR2 is SVGAGI. V was clipped by 0 bases and J by 4 bases; unmatched bases: 3. The CDR3 DNA follows: TGTGCCAGCAGTTACTCGGGGACTAGGGCAGATACGCAGTATTTT. Protein: CASSYSGTRADTQYF.

The chain uses TRBV5-1 and TRBJ1-1, with D tentatively TRBD1 (6 bases). The ends were cut back, 1 base at V and 2 bases at J, with 12 bases in the middle. Germline V gives CDR1 SGHRS, CDR2 YFSETQ. The CDR3 is made up of 15 amino acids. CDR3 DNA sequence: TGCGCCAGCAGCTTGTCTTCAGGGGCAAACACTGAAGCTTTCTTT. It codes for CASSLSSGANTEAFF.

This chain uses TRBV7-9 with TRBJ2-1; 9 bases agree with TRBD2. Germline values: CDR1 SEHNR, CDR2 FQNEAQ (reference sequence). The CDR3 is made up of 14 amino acids. V shed 2 bases, J shed 8 bases, and the junction held 4 bases outside the gene matches. The CDR3 protein is CASSLKGTSYEQFF. The CDR3 nucleotides read TGTGCCAGCAGCTTAAAAGGGACTAGCTATGAGCAGTTCTTC.

The CDR3 protein is CAWSVGGAYNSPLHF. CDR3 bases: TGTGCCTGGAGTGTAGGGGGGGCCTATAATTCACCCCTCCACTTT. The chain combines TRBV30 with TRBJ1-6; a weak D match, TRBD1 (6 bases). Germline V gene sequence: CDR1 GTSNPN, CDR2 SVGIG (reference sequence). V gave up 0 bases and J gave up 2 bases, with 8 bases separating them. This CDR3 is 15 amino acids long. The full variable domain, rest sourced from reference TRBV30 and TRBJ1-6, is SQTIHQWPATLVQPVGSPLSLECTVEGTSNPNLYWYRQAAGRGLQLLFYSVGIGQISSEVPQNLSASRPQDRQFILSSKKLLLSDSGFYLCAWSVGGAYNSPLHFGNGTRLTVT.

The CDR3 is CASSLSTGSNYGYTF. The CDR3 DNA reads as TGTGCCAGCAGTTTAAGCACAGGGTCTAACTATGGCTACACCTTC. The V and J genes are TRBV27 and TRBJ1-2; D is perhaps TRBD1 (6 bases). The CDR3 contains 15 residues. The V gene lost 2 bases and the J gene lost 0 bases, with 10 bases spanning the gap. Germline V gene lookup returns CDR1 MNHEY and CDR2 SMNVEV (reference sequence).

The chain joins TRBV28 to TRBJ2-3, with 9 bases aligning to TRBD1. V dropped 6 bases and J dropped 4; count of bases not matched to a gene: 14. The CDR3 loop spans 17 amino acids. Germline CDR1 MDHEN, CDR2 SYDVKM. CDR3 sequence: CASSPGSGQGKSDTQYF. CDR3 coding DNA: TGTGCCAGCAGCCCTGGGTCTGGACAGGGGAAGTCAGATACGCAGTATTTT.

The chain combines TRBV3-1 (or the pseudogene TRBV3-2) with TRBJ2-2, with 9 bases fitting TRBD1. Germline V gene data show CDR1 as LGHDT and CDR2 as YNNKEL (reference sequence). V shed 6 bases, J shed 4 bases, and the junction held 6 bases outside the gene matches. There are 15 residues in the CDR3. The CDR3 loop is CASRGDREATGELFF. In DNA form, the CDR3 reads TGTGCCAGCAGAGGGGACAGGGAGGCCACCGGGGAGCTGTTTTTT.

The chain recombines TRBV5-1 with TRBJ1-6; D gene ambiguous. V dropped 1 base and J dropped 7 bases, with 6 bases sitting between them. This CDR3 region has 13 residues. Looked up from germline, CDR1 is SGHRS and CDR2 is YFSETQ. The CDR3 loop is CASSLTENSPLHF. The CDR3 region has the DNA TGCGCCAGCAGCTTGACAGAAAATTCACCCCTCCACTTT.

This sequence joins TRBV4-3 and TRBJ1-2, with no clear D. The V gene lost 0 bases and the J gene lost 8 bases, with 13 bases spanning the gap. Germline CDR1 and CDR2: LGHNA and YSLEER. CDR3 size: 14 residues. The CDR3 DNA reads TGCGCCAGCAGCCAAGATAGAGTGGTTAACGGCTACACCTTC. Its translation: CASSQDRVVNGYTF.

This clone was seen a single time. The chain carries TRBV7-9 and TRBJ1-4; D gene uncertain. Deletions cut 0 bases from V and 0 bases from J, with 8 bases between. The CDR3 has 16 amino acids. Germline CDR1 reads SEHNR; CDR2 reads FQNEAQ (reference sequence). The CDR3 sequence is CASSLALAATNEKLFF. The CDR3, as DNA: TGTGCCAGCAGCTTAGCGTTGGCAGCAACTAATGAAAAACTGTTTTTT.

The gene calls are TRBV7-8 and TRBJ1-1; D possibly corresponds to TRBD1 (5 bases). V lost 1 base, J lost 4 bases, and 19 bases lay in between. CDR1 SGHVS and CDR2 FQNEAQ come from the germline V gene. The CDR3 extends over 17 amino acids. CDR3 in amino acids: CASSLVRSGMGVTEAFF. CDR3 in DNA: TGTGCCAGCAGCTTAGTTCGGTCAGGGATGGGTGTCACTGAAGCTTTCTTT. The variable domain in full, completed from reference TRBV7-8 and TRBJ1-1, reads GAGVSQSPRYKVAKRGQDVALRCDPISGHVSLFWYQQALGQGPEFLTYFQNEAQLDKSGLPSDRFFAERPEGSVSTLKIQRTQQEDSAVYLCASSLVRSGMGVTEAFFGQGTRLTVV.

The chain joins TRBV4-3 to TRBJ2-7; 13 bases align to TRBD2. V shed 1 base and J 4 bases; nucleotides not matched to a gene: 7. The CDR3 is made up of 17 amino acids. The germline gives CDR1 LGHNA, CDR2 YSLEER. The CDR3 DNA follows: TGCGCCAGCAGCCAAGCCCTTTCGACTAGCGGGAGGTACGAGCAGTACTTC. Translating it yields CASSQALSTSGRYEQYF.

The count of this clone is one. This chain connects TRBV10-3 to TRBJ2-7; 9 nucleotides match TRBD2. V was clipped by 4 bases and J by 7 bases; unmatched bases: 8. Per the germline V gene, CDR1 is ENHRY and CDR2 is SYGVKD. The CDR3 extends over 14 amino acids. This CDR3 is CAISGTSGLYEQYF. CDR3 bases: TGTGCCATCAGTGGCACTAGCGGGTTGTATGAGCAGTACTTC.

This clone was detected only once. The chain joins TRBV28 to TRBJ2-7; D is perhaps TRBD1 (6 bases). The CDR3 loop spans 13 amino acids. The germline V and J ends were trimmed by 5 bases and 2 bases, with 10 bases remaining between them. In germline, CDR1 is MDHEN, CDR2 SYDVKM. As DNA, the CDR3 is TGTGCCAGCAGTGCGACAGGCGCCTACGAGCAGTACTTC. Its protein is CASSATGAYEQYF. Based on the CDR3 plus reference TRBV28 and TRBJ2-7, the full variable domain is DVKVTQSSRYLVKRTGEKVFLECVQDMDHENMFWYRQDPGLGLRLIYFSYDVKMKEKGDIPEGYSVSREKKERFSLILESASTNQTSMYLCASSATGAYEQYFGPGTRLTVT.